These 6 T cell receptor beta chains share one sample of origin, sequenced in a study of CD4 and CD8 cells across lung adenocarcinoma regions. TCRdb reprocessed the PCR reads with MiXCR, giving one entry per CDR3 protein. This sample carries around 20,000 distinct CDR3 sequences, 50% of them seen once, and the ten largest clones take 34%. Sequencing input: CD8+ T cells from the margin of a lung tumor. The receptors were sampled from a male donor with lung adenocarcinoma. The CD4 and CD8 labels of this study may be unreliable.

This clonotype was detected a few times. J is TRBJ2-6 and V is TRBV6-1, with D tentatively TRBD1 (5 bases). Germline loops: CDR1 MNHNS, CDR2 SASEGT. The ends were cut back, 6 bases at V and 18 bases at J, with 27 bases in the middle. The CDR3 has 15 amino acids. The DNA for the CDR3 is TGTGCCAGCAGCTTCGACCAAGCTGGGGCCAACGAGCAGACTTTC. Protein sequence: CASSFDQAGANEQTF.

The chain combines TRBV6-1 with TRBJ2-1, with 14 bases matching TRBD2. Losses at the gene ends were 6 bases for V and 1 base for J; bases not matched to a gene: 8. The CDR3 spans 18 residues. Per germline, CDR1 MNHNS and CDR2 SASEGT. The CDR3 nucleotides are TGTGCCAGCAGAAAGACTAGCGGGGGGGTACCTTCCTACAATGAGCAGTTCTTC. The encoded protein is CASRKTSGGVPSYNEQFF.

In this sample, this clonotype turned up a few times. The chain links TRBV6-1 to TRBJ1-4; 8 bases line up with TRBD1. V lost 4 bases, J lost 5 bases, and 0 bases stayed unmatched. The CDR3 sequence is 13 residues long. The V gene's germline CDR1 is MNHNS and CDR2 SASEGT. In DNA form, the CDR3 reads TGTGCCAGCAGTGGGGACAGGAATGAAAAACTGTTTTTT. This sequence encodes CASSGDRNEKLFF.

This clonotype was seen ten or more times. The chain joins TRBV27 to TRBJ1-6; 12 bases map to TRBD1. Germline lookup yields CDR1 MNHEY and CDR2 SMNVEV (reference sequence). The CDR3 loop spans 14 amino acids. Losses at the gene ends were 5 bases for V and 13 bases for J; bases not matched to a gene: 6. In DNA, the CDR3 is TGTGCCAGCAGTAAGGGACAGGGGGCGTTTCCCCTCCACTTT. Its translation: CASSKGQGAFPLHF.

This clonotype has just a few counts. This rearrangement joins TRBV27 to TRBJ2-1, with D maybe TRBD1 (6 bases). V lost 5 bases and J 4 bases, leaving 9 bases between the germline ends. Germline loops: CDR1 MNHEY, CDR2 SMNVEV (reference sequence). This CDR3 comprises 13 residues. The CDR3 here is CASSHDRYNEQFF. In DNA, the CDR3 is TGTGCCAGCAGTCACGACAGGTACAATGAGCAGTTCTTC.

About this clonotype itself: Germline is not matched at one junction end, which may reflect a read error. The CDR3 DNA follows: TGCGCCAGCAGTGAGGGGCTTGGGGGTATAGACCAAGAGATCCAGTACTTC. This translates into CASSEGLGGIDQEIQYF. The chain employs TRBV10-2 and TRBJ2-5; D tentatively reads TRBD1 or TRBD2 (5 bases each). This CDR3 has 17 amino acids. CDR1 is WSHSY and CDR2 is SAAADI in the germline V gene.